The rows below give T cell receptor beta chains drawn from one sample of a study of T cells after yellow fever vaccination. TCRdb re-called the 5' RACE reads with MiXCR, one entry per CDR3 protein. This sample has some 560,000 distinct CDR3 sequences, with less than 20% found just once. Sequenced here: PBMCs, sampled roughly 5 days after the first yellow fever vaccination. These receptors originate from a man aged 18 to 29 who received the YFV17D yellow fever vaccine. Each CDR3 is given with its conserved first and last residue. The order of the fields is clone size, D gene, V gene, CDR3 length, J gene, CDR3 protein, CDR3 DNA. A D gene is named only where the DNA matches it firmly. Size values are once, few and many counts, or a class for expanded clones, and some rows have none.

abundance: -; d_gene: -; v_gene: TRBV12-3/TRBV12-4; len: 16; j_gene: TRBJ1-4; CDR3aa: CASSFFRRGGNEKLFF; CDR3nt: TGTGCCAGCAGTTTTTTTCGACGGGGCGGGAATGAAAAACTGTTTTTT
abundance: few; d_gene: -; v_gene: TRBV5-1; len: 12; j_gene: TRBJ2-2; CDR3aa: CASITNTGELFF; CDR3nt: TGCGCCAGCATCACGAACACCGGGGAGCTGTTTTTT
abundance: few; d_gene: -; v_gene: TRBV29-1; len: 12; j_gene: TRBJ2-1; CDR3aa: CSVALAYNEQFF; CDR3nt: TGCAGCGTTGCACTAGCCTACAATGAGCAGTTCTTC
abundance: few; d_gene: TRBD1; v_gene: TRBV25-1; len: 13; j_gene: TRBJ1-2; CDR3aa: CASSALQGSGYTF; CDR3nt: TGTGCCAGCAGTGCACTACAGGGGTCTGGCTACACCTTC
abundance: -; d_gene: -; v_gene: TRBV27; len: 16; j_gene: TRBJ2-1; CDR3aa: CASSLSNAGAINEQFF; CDR3nt: TGTGCCAGCAGTTTATCGAACGCGGGGGCGATTAATGAGCAGTTCTTC
abundance: many; d_gene: -; v_gene: TRBV7-3; len: 15; j_gene: TRBJ1-1; CDR3aa: CASSWAGTGNTEAFF; CDR3nt: TGTGCCAGCAGCTGGGCAGGGACTGGCAACACTGAAGCTTTCTTT
abundance: -; d_gene: -; v_gene: TRBV20-1; len: 12; j_gene: TRBJ2-5; CDR3aa: CSARGTQETQYF; CDR3nt: TGCAGTGCCCGCGGGACCCAAGAGACCCAGTACTTC
abundance: -; d_gene: TRBD1; v_gene: TRBV7-9; len: 16; j_gene: TRBJ1-4; CDR3aa: CASRLSEDRGIGKLFF; CDR3nt: TGTGCCAGCAGGTTAAGCGAAGACAGGGGTATCGGAAAACTGTTTTTT
abundance: -; d_gene: -; v_gene: TRBV7-2; len: 15; j_gene: TRBJ1-5; CDR3aa: CASSLTPQGNQPQHF; CDR3nt: TGTGCCAGCAGCTTAACTCCACAGGGCAATCAGCCCCAGCATTTT
abundance: few; d_gene: -; v_gene: TRBV6-1; len: 18; j_gene: TRBJ1-6; CDR3aa: CASSEEPAGSSYNSPLHF; CDR3nt: TGTGCCAGCAGTGAAGAACCGGCAGGGAGCTCCTATAATTCACCCCTCCACTTT
abundance: -; d_gene: -; v_gene: TRBV10-3; len: 13; j_gene: TRBJ2-1; CDR3aa: CAISSQFSNEQFF; CDR3nt: TGTGCCATCAGCTCACAGTTTAGCAATGAGCAGTTCTTC
abundance: few; d_gene: -; v_gene: TRBV7-2; len: 16; j_gene: TRBJ1-1; CDR3aa: CASSFPSATMNTEAFF; CDR3nt: TGTGCCAGCAGCTTCCCCAGTGCCACCATGAACACTGAAGCTTTCTTT
abundance: many; d_gene: TRBD1; v_gene: TRBV10-3; len: 15; j_gene: TRBJ2-3; CDR3aa: CAISEGTGGTDTQYF; CDR3nt: TGTGCCATCAGTGAGGGGACAGGGGGCACAGATACGCAGTATTTT
abundance: -; d_gene: TRBD1; v_gene: TRBV20-1; len: 13; j_gene: TRBJ1-2; CDR3aa: CSAPTGGNYGYTF; CDR3nt: TGCAGTGCCCCCACAGGGGGCAACTATGGCTACACCTTC
abundance: few; d_gene: -; v_gene: TRBV7-9; len: 16; j_gene: TRBJ1-6; CDR3aa: CASSPSILPGNSPLHF; CDR3nt: TGTGCCAGCAGCCCCTCCATACTCCCGGGGAATTCACCCCTCCACTTT
abundance: -; d_gene: TRBD2; v_gene: TRBV6-2/TRBV6-3; len: 16; j_gene: TRBJ2-1; CDR3aa: CASSAPSSGGHSEQFF; CDR3nt: TGTGCCAGCAGTGCCCCTTCTAGCGGGGGCCATAGTGAGCAGTTCTTC
abundance: few; d_gene: TRBD2; v_gene: TRBV4-2; len: 18; j_gene: TRBJ2-5; CDR3aa: CASSQDPRVAGGKETQYF; CDR3nt: TGTGCCAGCAGCCAAGATCCTCGGGTAGCGGGGGGAAAAGAGACCCAGTACTTC
abundance: -; d_gene: TRBD2; v_gene: TRBV7-3; len: 14; j_gene: TRBJ2-1; CDR3aa: CASSSGTRSGEQFF; CDR3nt: TGTGCCAGCAGCTCAGGGACTAGGAGCGGTGAGCAGTTCTTC
abundance: few; d_gene: -; v_gene: TRBV9; len: 14; j_gene: TRBJ1-3; CDR3aa: CASSVAPGGNTIYF; CDR3nt: TGTGCCAGCAGCGTGGCCCCCGGGGGAAACACCATATATTTT
abundance: -; d_gene: -; v_gene: TRBV7-3; len: 15; j_gene: TRBJ1-2; CDR3aa: CASSLQGPGDYGYTF; CDR3nt: TGTGCCAGCAGCTTGCAGGGGCCAGGCGACTATGGCTACACCTTC
abundance: -; d_gene: -; v_gene: TRBV29-1; len: 13; j_gene: TRBJ1-1; CDR3aa: CSVLRVLNTEAFF; CDR3nt: TGCAGCGTCCTCAGGGTCTTGAACACTGAAGCTTTCTTT
abundance: many; d_gene: -; v_gene: TRBV5-1; len: 16; j_gene: TRBJ2-1; CDR3aa: CASSLTPGLAYNEQFF; CDR3nt: TGCGCCAGCAGCTTGACACCGGGACTGGCCTACAATGAGCAGTTCTTC
abundance: many; d_gene: -; v_gene: TRBV28; len: 15; j_gene: TRBJ1-6; CDR3aa: CASSLPGAGNSPLHF; CDR3nt: TGTGCCAGCAGTTTACCCGGGGCGGGGAATTCACCCCTCCACTTT
abundance: -; d_gene: -; v_gene: TRBV20-1; len: 16; j_gene: TRBJ2-3; CDR3aa: CSARDPPGGGTDTQYF; CDR3nt: TGCAGTGCTAGAGATCCTCCCGGCGGCGGCACAGATACGCAGTATTTT
abundance: few; d_gene: TRBD1; v_gene: TRBV4-3; len: 18; j_gene: TRBJ1-6; CDR3aa: CASSQDTSRDRKNSPLHF; CDR3nt: TGCGCCAGCAGCCAAGACACTTCCCGGGACAGGAAGAATTCACCCCTCCACTTT
abundance: few; d_gene: -; v_gene: TRBV29-1; len: 12; j_gene: TRBJ2-3; CDR3aa: CSGRPGRDTQYF; CDR3nt: TGCAGCGGACGGCCTGGGCGAGATACGCAGTATTTT
abundance: -; d_gene: -; v_gene: TRBV4-3; len: 13; j_gene: TRBJ1-2; CDR3aa: CASSQDTGPGYTF; CDR3nt: TGCGCCAGCAGCCAAGACACAGGGCCTGGCTACACCTTC
abundance: -; d_gene: -; v_gene: TRBV5-1; len: 15; j_gene: TRBJ1-5; CDR3aa: CASSPVGGGNQPQHF; CDR3nt: TGCGCCAGCAGCCCGGTGGGGGGCGGCAATCAGCCCCAGCATTTT
abundance: -; d_gene: -; v_gene: TRBV5-1; len: 15; j_gene: TRBJ1-4; CDR3aa: CASSSLQANSEKLFF; CDR3nt: TGCGCCAGCAGCTCGCTACAGGCAAATTCTGAAAAACTGTTTTTT
abundance: -; d_gene: TRBD1; v_gene: TRBV9; len: 15; j_gene: TRBJ2-5; CDR3aa: CASSVVGTGMETQYF; CDR3nt: TGTGCCAGCAGCGTAGTTGGGACAGGGATGGAGACCCAGTACTTC
abundance: -; d_gene: TRBD1; v_gene: TRBV11-2; len: 14; j_gene: TRBJ2-3; CDR3aa: CASSFNEGGWAQYF; CDR3nt: TGTGCCAGCAGCTTCAATGAAGGGGGCTGGGCGCAGTATTTT
abundance: few; d_gene: -; v_gene: TRBV7-2; len: 15; j_gene: TRBJ2-1; CDR3aa: CASSFSGGPYNEQFF; CDR3nt: TGTGCCAGCAGCTTCTCTGGGGGGCCCTACAATGAGCAGTTCTTC
abundance: few; d_gene: -; v_gene: TRBV9; len: 17; j_gene: TRBJ2-3; CDR3aa: CASSVAGAGAYTDTQYF; CDR3nt: TGTGCCAGCAGCGTAGCCGGGGCGGGGGCCTACACAGATACGCAGTATTTT
abundance: few; d_gene: -; v_gene: TRBV7-2; len: 15; j_gene: TRBJ2-5; CDR3aa: CASSLGSVRGETQYF; CDR3nt: TGTGCCAGCAGCTTGGGTTCAGTAAGGGGAGAGACCCAGTACTTC
abundance: -; d_gene: TRBD1; v_gene: TRBV20-1; len: 13; j_gene: TRBJ2-5; CDR3aa: CSARLGQVETQYF; CDR3nt: TGCAGTGCTAGATTAGGACAGGTTGAGACCCAGTACTTC
abundance: few; d_gene: TRBD1; v_gene: TRBV5-1; len: 16; j_gene: TRBJ2-2; CDR3aa: CASSFSRQGDAGELFF; CDR3nt: TGCGCCAGCAGCTTCTCGAGACAGGGGGATGCCGGGGAGCTGTTTTTT
abundance: -; d_gene: -; v_gene: TRBV7-6; len: 16; j_gene: TRBJ2-5; CDR3aa: CASSLGSAAYQETQYF; CDR3nt: TGTGCCAGCAGCTTAGGATCGGCAGCGTACCAAGAGACCCAGTACTTC